This TCR beta chain was obtained from a study of T cells in Graves' hyperthyroidism and ophthalmopathy. Study-wide background: At the time of initial diagnosis and before any treatment, peripheral blood was collected.

Using RNA transcripts as the source, TCR beta CDR3 regions were amplified. Researchers ran a first-round RT-PCR on the TCR CDR3 using the HTBI primer set. TCRdb independently ran MiXCR on the multiplex PCR reads; one entry per CDR3 protein. The sample lists fewer than 400,000 distinct CDR3 sequences, roughly 13% occurring once. Exclusion of patients followed from uncontrolled infection, other autoimmune disease, pregnancy or lactation. Findings and caveats of the study: Blood also showed most of the thyroid clonotypes that were expanded above 0.001. The model forecast ophthalmopathy, anticipating it by a median about six months before onset.

For this clonotype: The antigen is unknown.

Sequencing input: blood. This TCR derives from a man aged 50-60 years with Graves' ophthalmopathy.

CDR3 sequence reads: CASSPLPSGYEQYF. The CDR3 DNA sequence: TGTGCCAGCTCACCACTTCCTAGCGGCTACGAGCAGTACTTC. This rearrangement joins TRBV18 to TRBJ2-7, with 7 bases lining up with TRBD2. Germline assignment: CDR1 KGHSH and CDR2 LQKENI. Trimming removed 1 base from V and 3 bases from J; junction bases left unmatched: 3. The length of the CDR3 is 14 residues. The full variable domain, completed using reference TRBV18 and TRBJ2-7, is NAGVMQNPRHLVRRRGQEARLRCSPMKGHSHVYWYRQLPEEGLKFMVYLQKENIIDESGMPKERFSAEFPKEGPSILRIQQVVRGDSAAYFCASSPLPSGYEQYFGPGTRLTVT.